This T cell receptor beta chain stems from a study of T cell repertoires in cytomegalovirus infection. TCRdb fed the reads into MiXCR, producing one record per CDR3 protein. The sample contains more than 400,000 distinct CDR3 sequences, around 27% of which appear only once. In this sample, this clonotype turned up many times. Trimming cost V 8 bases and J 5 bases; bases outside gene matches: 16. The CDR3 is made up of 17 amino acids. CDR1 is SGHVS and CDR2 is FQNEAQ in the germline V gene. This TCR was sampled from a human donor in good health (CMV status not recorded). Some clones in this sample may be carry-over from other donors' samples. Sequenced: PBMCs. The V call is TRBV7-8, the J call TRBJ2-3, with 10 bases matching TRBD2. In DNA, the CDR3 is TGTGCCAGCCCCGGAGGACTAGCGGACGGCCCGTTAGATACGCAGTATTTT. Amino acid sequence: CASPGGLADGPLDTQYF.